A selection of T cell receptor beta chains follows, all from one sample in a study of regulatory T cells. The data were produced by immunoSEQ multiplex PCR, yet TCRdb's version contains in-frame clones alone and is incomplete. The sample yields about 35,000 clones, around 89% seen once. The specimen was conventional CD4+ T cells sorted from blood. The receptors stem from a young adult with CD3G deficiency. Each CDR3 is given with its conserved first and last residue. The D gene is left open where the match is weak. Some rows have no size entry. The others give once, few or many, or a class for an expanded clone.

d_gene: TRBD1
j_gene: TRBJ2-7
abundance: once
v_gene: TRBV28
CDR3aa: CASSPYYLGQGASYEQYF
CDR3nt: TGTGCCAGCAGTCCCTACTACCTTGGACAGGGGGCATCCTACGAGCAGTACTTC

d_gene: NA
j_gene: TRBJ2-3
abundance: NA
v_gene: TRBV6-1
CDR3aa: CASSRYPLTDTQYF
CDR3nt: TGTGCCAGCAGCCGATATCCCCTTACAGATACGCAGTATTTT

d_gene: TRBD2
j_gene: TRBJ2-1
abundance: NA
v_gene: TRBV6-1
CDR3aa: CASSDAGRSYNEQFF
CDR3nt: TGTGCCAGCAGTGACGCCGGGAGGTCCTACAATGAGCAGTTCTTC

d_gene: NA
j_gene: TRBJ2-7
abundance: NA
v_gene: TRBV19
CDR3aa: CASSRAATYEQYF
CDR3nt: TGTGCCAGTAGTAGGGCAGCCACCTACGAGCAGTACTTC

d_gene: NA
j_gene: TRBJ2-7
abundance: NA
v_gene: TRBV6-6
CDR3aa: CASRAGSIGFEQYF
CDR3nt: TGTGCCAGCAGGGCGGGGAGTATTGGGTTCGAGCAGTACTTC

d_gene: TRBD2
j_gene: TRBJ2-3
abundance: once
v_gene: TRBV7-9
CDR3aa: CASSLEGGRADTQYF
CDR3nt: TGTGCCAGCAGCTTAGAAGGCGGGAGAGCAGATACGCAGTATTTT

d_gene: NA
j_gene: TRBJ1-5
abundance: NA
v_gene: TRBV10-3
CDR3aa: CAISPERLGPQHF
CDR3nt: TGTGCCATCAGCCCGGAGCGGTTGGGGCCCCAGCATTTT

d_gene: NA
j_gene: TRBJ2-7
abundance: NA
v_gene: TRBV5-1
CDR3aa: CASSPAAGVYEQYF
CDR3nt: TGCGCCAGCAGCCCCGCCGCAGGGGTTTACGAGCAGTACTTC

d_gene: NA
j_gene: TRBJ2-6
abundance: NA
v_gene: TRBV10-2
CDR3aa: CASRGGSGANVLTF
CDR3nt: TGCGCCTCCAGGGGGGGCTCTGGGGCCAACGTCCTGACTTTC

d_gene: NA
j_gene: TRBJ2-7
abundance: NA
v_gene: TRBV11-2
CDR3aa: CASSPGGWGYEQYF
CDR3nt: TGTGCCAGCAGCCCTGGGGGTTGGGGCTACGAGCAGTACTTC

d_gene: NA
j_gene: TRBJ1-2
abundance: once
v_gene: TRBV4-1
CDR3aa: CASSQEESGGRGYGYTF
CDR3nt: TGCGCCAGCAGCCAAGAAGAGTCCGGGGGCAGAGGCTATGGCTACACCTTC

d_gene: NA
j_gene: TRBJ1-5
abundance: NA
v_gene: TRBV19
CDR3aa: CASSELGGTWGNQPQHF
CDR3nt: TGTGCCAGTAGTGAGCTGGGGGGAACTTGGGGTAATCAGCCCCAGCATTTT

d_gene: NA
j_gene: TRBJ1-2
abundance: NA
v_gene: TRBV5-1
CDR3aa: CASSRGLPTIYGYTF
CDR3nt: TGCGCCAGCAGCCGGGGACTACCAACTATCTATGGCTACACCTTC

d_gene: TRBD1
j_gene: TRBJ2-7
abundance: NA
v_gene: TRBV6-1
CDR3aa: CASRTGQGTYEQYF
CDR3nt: TGTGCCAGCAGGACGGGACAGGGAACCTACGAGCAGTACTTC

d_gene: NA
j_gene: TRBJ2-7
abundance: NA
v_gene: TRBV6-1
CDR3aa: CASSPRRSYEQYF
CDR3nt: TGTGCCAGCAGTCCCCGCAGGTCCTACGAGCAGTACTTC

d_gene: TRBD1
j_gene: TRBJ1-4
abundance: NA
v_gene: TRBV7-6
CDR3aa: CASSAGQGEKEKLFF
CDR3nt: TGTGCCAGCAGCGCGGGACAGGGAGAAAAGGAAAAACTGTTTTTT

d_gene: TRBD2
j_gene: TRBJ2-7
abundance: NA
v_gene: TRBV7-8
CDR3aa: CASSLNRRGAYEQYF
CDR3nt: TGTGCCAGCAGCTTAAATAGGCGGGGGGCCTACGAGCAGTACTTC

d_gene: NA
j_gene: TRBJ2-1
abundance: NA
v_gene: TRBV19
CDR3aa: CASSRYKGKHYNEQFF
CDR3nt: TGTGCCAGTAGTAGATACAAGGGGAAACACTACAATGAGCAGTTCTTC

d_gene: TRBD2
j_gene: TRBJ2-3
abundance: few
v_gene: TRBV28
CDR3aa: CASSLPGGGDTQYF
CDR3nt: TGTGCCAGCAGTTTACCGGGGGGAGGAGATACGCAGTATTTT

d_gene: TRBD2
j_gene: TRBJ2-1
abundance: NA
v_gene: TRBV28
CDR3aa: CASSSLAGGRNEQFF
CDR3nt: TGTGCCAGCAGCAGTCTAGCGGGAGGCCGTAATGAGCAGTTCTTC

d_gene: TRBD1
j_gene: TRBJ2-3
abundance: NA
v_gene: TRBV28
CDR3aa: CASSLGTGGPSTQYF
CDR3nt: TGTGCCAGCAGTTTAGGGACAGGGGGTCCTTCCACGCAGTATTTT

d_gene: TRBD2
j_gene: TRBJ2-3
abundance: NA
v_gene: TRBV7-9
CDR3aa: CASRPSGGASDTQYF
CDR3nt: TGTGCCAGCAGACCTAGCGGGGGGGCCTCAGATACGCAGTATTTT